The 10 T cell receptor beta chains below were found in one sample sequenced in a study of beta chain features in type 1 diabetes. Reverse transcription of all isolated RNA meant that expressed TCRB transcripts were sequenced. Using immunoSEQ multiplex PCR, the repertoire was profiled, and TCRdb retains in-frame clones only, with some absent. The sample yields 140,000 or so clones, around a tenth seen once. What was sequenced was central memory CD4+ T cells from blood. All receptors derive from a man in his late teens or twenties in good health.

This clone came up many times. This sequence joins TRBV29-1 and TRBJ2-3, with 7 bases aligning to TRBD1. This CDR3 is built from 12 residues. CDR1 is SQVTM, CDR2 ANQGSEA, per germline. Trimming took 7 bases from V and 7 from J; bases not matched to a gene: 8. The CDR3 nucleotides read TGCAGCGCTACGACAGGGACGAATACGCAGTATTTT. It encodes CSATTGTNTQYF.

The chain recombines TRBV9 with TRBJ2-1, with TRBD1 matching 8 bases. CDR1 is SGDLS, CDR2 YYNGEE, per germline. The J segment lost 4 bases and the V segment lost 4 bases, leaving 7 bases of the junction unmatched. The CDR3 is 15 amino acids. CDR3 amino acids: CASSTRQGTYNEQFF. CDR3 in DNA: TGTGCCAGCAGCACCCGACAGGGGACTTACAATGAGCAGTTCTTC. The full variable domain, completed using reference TRBV9 and TRBJ2-1, is DSGVTQTPKHLITATGQRVTLRCSPRSGDLSVYWYQQSLDQGLQFLIQYYNGEERAKGNILERFSAQQFPDLHSELNLSSLELGDSALYFCASSTRQGTYNEQFFGPGTRLTVL.

This clone was counted a few times. The chain combines TRBV7-9 with TRBJ2-3; unclear D gene. Germline values: CDR1 SEHNR, CDR2 FQNEAQ (reference sequence). The CDR3 extends over 14 amino acids. Trimming took off 2 bases at V and 5 bases at J, with 11 bases between the two ends. CDR3 sequence: CASSLPTAGDTQYF. The CDR3 DNA is TGTGCCAGCAGCTTACCTACCGCCGGAGATACGCAGTATTTT.

The chain has TRBV5-1 and TRBJ1-2; 9 nucleotides match TRBD1. This CDR3 contains 14 residues. Unmatched junction bases numbered 11, after V lost 7 bases and J lost 7 bases. In germline, CDR1 is SGHRS, CDR2 YFSETQ. CDR3 residues: CASETGTGSSGYTF. CDR3 bases: TGCGCCAGCGAAACGGGGACAGGGAGTAGTGGCTACACCTTC.

This rearrangement joins TRBV19 to TRBJ2-1; 7 bases are shared with TRBD2. V dropped 4 bases and J dropped 6; count of bases not matched to a gene: 6. The CDR3 has 14 amino acids. Germline values: CDR1 LNHDA, CDR2 SQIVND (reference sequence). CDR3 DNA: TGTGCCAGTAGTACCCGGGACTATACCAATGAGCAGTTCTTC. This sequence encodes CASSTRDYTNEQFF.

This clone was detected many times. The chain carries TRBV5-1 and TRBJ2-1, with 11 bases identical to TRBD2. The CDR3 runs 15 residues. Germline loops: CDR1 SGHRS, CDR2 YFSETQ. V lost 5 bases, J lost 6 bases, and 7 bases stayed unmatched. The CDR3 DNA follows: TGCGCCAGCAGGTATCTAGCGGGGGGCAGCAATGAGCAGTTCTTC. Amino acid sequence: CASRYLAGGSNEQFF.

The table lists this clone with a few counts. As DNA, the CDR3 is TGTGCCAGCAGCCAGAGGACTAATGAAAAACTGTTTTTT. It encodes CASSQRTNEKLFF. V gene TRBV6-5 combines with J gene TRBJ1-4; D remains ambiguous. The CDR3 contains 13 residues. Germline values: CDR1 MNHEY, CDR2 SVGAGI. V gave up 6 bases and J gave up 2 bases, with 7 bases separating them.

This clone was seen only a few times. The rearrangement links TRBV5-1 to TRBJ2-5, with 12 bases that match TRBD2. This CDR3 comprises 16 residues. Germline V gives CDR1 SGHRS, CDR2 YFSETQ. With 5 bases clipped from V and 3 bases from J, the junction kept 8 bases outside the gene matches. The CDR3, as DNA: TGCGCCAGCAGGCCGGCTAGCGGGGGGGCGGAAGAGACCCAGTACTTC. Translation: CASRPASGGAEETQYF.

This clone was seen a few times. The chain employs TRBV2 and TRBJ1-4; tentatively, D is TRBD1 (5 bases). The germline CDR1 and CDR2 sequences are SNHLY and FYNNEI. V was cut by 3 bases and J by 8 bases, with 13 bases left in between. The length of the CDR3 is 14 residues. CDR3 amino acids: CASSEGQVREKLFF. The CDR3 region has the DNA TGTGCCAGCAGTGAGGGGCAAGTCCGGGAAAAACTGTTTTTT. Using reference TRBV2 and TRBJ1-4 for the parts outside the CDR3, the full variable domain is EPEVTQTPSHQVTQMGQEVILRCVPISNHLYFYWYRQILGQKVEFLVSFYNNEISEKSEIFDDQFSVERPDGSNFTLKIRSTKLEDSAMYFCASSEGQVREKLFFGSGTQLSVL.

This chain joins TRBV2 and TRBJ2-1; 10 positions match TRBD1. Germline V gives CDR1 SNHLY, CDR2 FYNNEI. This CDR3 comprises 16 residues. V lost 6 bases and J lost 2; bases outside the gene matches: 7. This chain's CDR3 is CASSPQGTGAYNEQFF. The CDR3 region has the DNA TGTGCCAGCAGCCCACAGGGGACAGGGGCCTACAATGAGCAGTTCTTC. The full variable domain, with the rest looked up from reference TRBV2 and TRBJ2-1, is EPEVTQTPSHQVTQMGQEVILRCVPISNHLYFYWYRQILGQKVEFLVSFYNNEISEKSEIFDDQFSVERPDGSNFTLKIRSTKLEDSAMYFCASSPQGTGAYNEQFFGPGTRLTVL.